This T cell receptor (beta chain) was identified in a study of persistence of HIV-infected CD4 T cells. Notes on the study in general: Compared with CD3/CD28-stimulated cells, CMV- and Gag-responding cells showed lower TCRbeta richness.

In regard to this clone: Its cognate antigen is unknown.

Sequencing used immunoSEQ version 4 in survey mode. This table comes from immunoSEQ multiplex PCR, and its TCRdb copy is limited to in-frame clones, with some not included. The sample yields 38,000 or so clones, roughly 84% seen once. This CDR3 contains 16 residues. Deletions cut 0 bases from V and 1 base from J, with 13 bases between. Germline V gives CDR1 SGHRS, CDR2 YFSETQ. The stimulus was an HIV-1 Gag 15-mer peptide pool, 0.85 to 1 ug/peptide/mL. CD40L-negative CD69-negative CD45RO-high memory CD4+ T cells were sorted as populations depleted of antigen-responding cells. The specimen was cultured CD4+ T cells from PBMCs, collected from a patient who received antiretroviral therapy. The sequence was obtained from an adult with HIV. The donor label of this sample is uncertain. The J gene is TRBJ1-1, the V gene TRBV5-1; D is unclear. CDR3: CASSLDGFDRNTEAFF. The CDR3 region has the DNA TGCGCCAGCAGCTTGGACGGGTTTGATAGGAACACTGAAGCTTTCTTT.